Listed below are T cell receptor beta chains from one sample, sequenced in a study of T cell changes during pregnancy in multiple sclerosis. Profiled with immunoSEQ multiplex PCR; TCRdb holds only in-frame clones, not every one. The table includes 67,000 or so clones, 85% to 95% detected once. The material sequenced was CD8+ T cells from peripheral blood mononuclear cells, taken in the third trimester of pregnancy. These receptor sequences come from a female donor in good health, enrolled as a control in a pregnancy study. CDR3s include the opening cysteine and the closing phenylalanine or tryptophan. Each record gives: D gene, J gene, V gene, clone size, CDR3 length, CDR3 DNA, CDR3 protein. D genes are given only for firm matches. A clone size is listed for some rows: how often the clone was seen (once, few, many), or a class if it is expanded.

.,TRBJ1-1,TRBV7-8,few,13,TGTGCCAGCAGCGCCCCAGGGAACACTGAAGCTTTCTTT,CASSAPGNTEAFF
.,TRBJ2-6,TRBV7-7,.,16,TGTGCCAGCAGCCTCTCCCAACAAAGTCGGGCCAACGTCCTGACTTTC,CASSLSQQSRANVLTF
.,TRBJ1-1,TRBV19,.,13,TGTGCCAGTAGTCAGAAGTCCAACACTGAAGCTTTCTTT,CASSQKSNTEAFF
.,TRBJ1-1,TRBV18,.,16,TGTGCCAGCTCACCCGGTCCAGGGGAGTTTTACACTGAAGCTTTCTTT,CASSPGPGEFYTEAFF
TRBD1,TRBJ2-7,TRBV19,.,12,TGTGCCAGTAGAGGGACAGGGGACGAGCAGTACTTC,CASRGTGDEQYF
TRBD1,TRBJ2-1,TRBV9,.,15,TGTGCCAGCAGCGTAGAGGGGGCATTATACAATGAGCAGTTCTTC,CASSVEGALYNEQFF
.,TRBJ1-2,TRBV4-3,.,14,TGCGCCAGCAGCCAAGATAAGATGAGCTATGGCTACACCTTC,CASSQDKMSYGYTF
TRBD1,TRBJ2-7,TRBV7-6,.,17,TGTGCCAGCAGCTTAGTTTCGCTGCGGGACAGGGGGTACGAGCAGTACTTC,CASSLVSLRDRGYEQYF
TRBD2,TRBJ2-1,TRBV27,.,17,TGTGCCAGCAGTGGGAGACTAGCGGGGGGGCCCTACAATGAGCAGTTCTTC,CASSGRLAGGPYNEQFF
.,TRBJ2-3,TRBV7-9,.,12,TGTGCCAGCCGAGACACGGAAGATACGCAGTATTTT,CASRDTEDTQYF
TRBD1,TRBJ1-4,TRBV7-2,once,14,TGTGCCAGCAGTCCCGGGACAGGGGGCAGGGAACTGTTTTTT,CASSPGTGGRELFF
.,TRBJ1-5,TRBV7-9,few,14,TGTGCCAGCAGCTTATTCGCTGGAGATCAGCCCCAGCATTTT,CASSLFAGDQPQHF
.,TRBJ1-1,TRBV10-3,once,15,TGTGCCATCAGTGAGTCTTGGCCACAGAACACTGAAGCTTTCTTT,CAISESWPQNTEAFF
TRBD1,TRBJ1-6,TRBV27,.,16,TGTGCCAGCAGTTTATTACAACAGGGGGATAATTCACCCCTCCACTTT,CASSLLQQGDNSPLHF
.,TRBJ1-3,TRBV13,.,17,TGTGCCAGCAGCTTGTACCTAAGCGCTATGGCTGGAAACACCATATATTTT,CASSLYLSAMAGNTIYF
.,TRBJ2-7,TRBV7-9,.,12,TGTGCCAGCAGTCCGATCGAGGACGAGCAGTACTTC,CASSPIEDEQYF
TRBD1,TRBJ2-7,TRBV6-6,.,15,TGTGCCAGCACCATTACCAGGGACAGGGACTACGAGCAGTACTTC,CASTITRDRDYEQYF
TRBD1,TRBJ2-7,TRBV27,.,13,TGTGCCAGCAGTTTGGGACAGGCCGACGAGCAGTACTTC,CASSLGQADEQYF
TRBD2,TRBJ2-3,TRBV27,.,16,TGTGCCAGCAGTCGACTAGCGGGGGGCCTACCAGATACGCAGTATTTT,CASSRLAGGLPDTQYF
.,TRBJ1-1,TRBV7-9,.,11,TGTGCCAGCAGCTTTACTTATGAAGCTTTCTTT,CASSFTYEAFF
TRBD2,TRBJ2-2,TRBV7-3,.,18,TGTGCCAGCGGCCCCGGGCCTAGCGGGGGGGCCAACACCGGGGAGCTGTTTTTT,CASGPGPSGGANTGELFF
.,TRBJ1-1,TRBV6-5,.,13,TGTGCCGTCGGGGAGGGGATGAACACTGAAGCTTTCTTT,CAVGEGMNTEAFF
.,TRBJ2-7,TRBV19,.,14,TGTGCCAGTAGTATACGGGACACCTCCTACGAGCAGTACTTC,CASSIRDTSYEQYF
.,TRBJ1-3,TRBV19,.,12,TGTCAATGCCCGGGGGCTGGAAACACCATATATTTT,CQCPGAGNTIYF
TRBD1,TRBJ2-7,TRBV27,.,18,TGTGCCAGCAGTCCCTACCCAATCTTCCGGGACAGCACCTACGAGCAGTACTTC,CASSPYPIFRDSTYEQYF
.,TRBJ1-2,TRBV11-2,.,14,TGTGCCAGCAGCTTAGGGACAGTTAACTATGGCTACACCTTC,CASSLGTVNYGYTF